This record concerns one T cell receptor beta chain sequence. Germline V gene data show CDR1 as LGHNA and CDR2 as YNFKEQ. V was cut by 4 bases and J by 0 bases, with 4 bases left in between. CDR3 length: 12 amino acids. These data come from a study of CD8 T cells in Susac syndrome. The wider study: Active disease was present in over five of the sequenced Susac syndrome patients, and remission in eight or nine.

A quantity of roughly 0.5 to 1 ug RNA underwent reverse transcription using random hexamers. Amplification of TCR beta CDR3 by immunoSEQ multiplex PCR spanned 54 Vbeta and 13 Jbeta. TCRdb reanalysed the immunoSEQ multiplex PCR reads using MiXCR and keeps one entry per CDR3 protein. The sample contains tens of thousands of distinct CDR3 sequences, roughly 96% of which appear only once. The Susac syndrome patients fit the recently defined diagnostic criteria for definite or probable disease. Negative isolation yielded CD4+ and CD8+ T cells, and FACS enriched TEMRA cells. Sequenced sample: CD8+ T cells from PBMCs. V and J are TRBV4-2 and TRBJ2-7; D is unresolved. The TCR was taken from a human donor with Susac syndrome. CDR3 bases: TGTGCCAGCAGCCCTAGCTCCTACGAGCAGTACTTC. Residues: CASSPSSYEQYF.